A single sample gave rise to the 14 T cell receptor beta chains below, sequenced in a study of blood T cell repertoires in COVID-19. Clones were sequenced by immunoSEQ multiplex PCR, and TCRdb holds only the in-frame ones, with some missing. Of approximately 170,000 clones listed, approximately 78% were seen once; the top ten hold roughly 10%. The sample consisted of peripheral blood. The receptors shown here come from a human donor in a cohort sampled during active COVID-19.

The J gene is TRBJ1-6, the V gene TRBV6-6; D unresolved. CDR1 MNHNY and CDR2 SVGAGI come from the germline V gene (reference sequence). V lost 5 bases and J lost 11, with 10 bases in between. The length of the CDR3 is 12 residues. This CDR3 is CASSGGIPPLHF. In nucleotides, the CDR3 is TGTGCCAGCAGTGGAGGGATACCACCCCTCCACTTT.

The genes are TRBV5-4 and TRBJ2-5; 7 bases match TRBD1. J was trimmed by 1 base and V by 2 bases; bases with no gene match: 17. CDR3 length: 19 residues. Per the germline V gene, CDR1 is SGHNT and CDR2 is YYREEE (reference sequence). The CDR3 nucleotides are TGTGCCAGCAGCTTAACCACTCGGAGGCGGACAGGCCCCCAAGAGACCCAGTACTTC. Its protein product is CASSLTTRRRTGPQETQYF.

V usage is TRBV7-9 and J usage is TRBJ1-1; TRBD1 matches 11 bases. With 5 bases clipped from V and 10 bases from J, the junction kept 9 bases outside the gene matches. The CDR3 runs to 14 residues. CDR1 is SEHNR, CDR2 FQNEAQ, per germline (reference sequence). This CDR3 reads CASSPGTGGSSAFF. The CDR3 nucleotides read TGTGCCAGCAGCCCCGGGACAGGGGGATCATCAGCTTTCTTT.

The V call is TRBV4-3, the J call TRBJ1-6, with D unresolved. From germline, CDR1 is LGHNA and CDR2 YSLEER. V was shortened by 5 bases and J by 2 bases, with 16 bases between the two germline ends. CDR3 length equals 17 residues. This CDR3 reads CASSETSPGTYNSPLHF. CDR3 DNA sequence: TGCGCCAGCAGCGAGACTTCCCCCGGGACCTATAATTCACCCCTCCACTTT.

DNA for the CDR3: TGTGCCAGCAGTGATACCGGGACAGGGTTTCGGCCCCAGCATTTT. Translated, it gives CASSDTGTGFRPQHF. The chain combines TRBV6-1 with TRBJ1-5; TRBD1 aligns across 9 bases. Losses at the gene ends were 3 bases for V and 9 bases for J; bases not matched to a gene: 9. From germline, CDR1 is MNHNS and CDR2 SASEGT. The CDR3 length is 15 residues.

This clone was seen a handful of times. The chain has TRBV27 and TRBJ2-7, with 10 bases that match TRBD1. V dropped 3 bases and J dropped 1; count of bases not matched to a gene: 3. The CDR3 covers 15 residues. CDR1 and CDR2 (germline): MNHEY, SMNVEV (reference sequence). CDR3 sequence reads: CASSLVGQGSYEQYF. Here the CDR3 DNA reads TGTGCCAGCAGTTTGGTGGGACAGGGGTCCTACGAGCAGTACTTC.

This sequence joins TRBV7-2 and TRBJ1-1; no reliable D call. This CDR3 is 17 amino acids long. V lost 2 bases to trimming and J lost 5 bases, with 21 bases between them. Germline V gene data show CDR1 as SGHTA and CDR2 as FQGNSA. The CDR3 is CASSLLSVRAVRTEAFF. CDR3 nucleotides: TGTGCCAGCAGCTTATTGTCAGTGAGGGCTGTTAGGACTGAAGCTTTCTTT.

The chain combines TRBV5-6 with TRBJ2-5; 7 bases match TRBD1. CDR1 and CDR2 (germline): SGHDT, YYEEEE. The CDR3 consists of 14 residues. V lost 2 bases, J lost 4 bases, and 5 bases stayed unmatched. The CDR3 here is CASSLDREGETQYF. In DNA form, the CDR3 reads TGTGCCAGCAGCTTAGACAGGGAAGGAGAGACCCAGTACTTC.

V usage is TRBV5-1 and J usage is TRBJ1-1; D is undetermined. With 4 bases removed from V and 1 base from J, the gap between germline ends came to 8 bases. This CDR3 spans 13 amino acids. Germline loops: CDR1 SGHRS, CDR2 YFSETQ. CDR3 nucleotides: TGCGCCAGCAGCCGACGGGGGAACACTGAAGCTTTCTTT. Its translation: CASSRRGNTEAFF.

V gene TRBV11-1 combines with J gene TRBJ2-7; D not resolved. This CDR3 has 16 residues. Trimming stripped 5 bases from V and 3 bases from J, with 20 bases between. Germline lookup yields CDR1 SGHAT and CDR2 FQDESV (reference sequence). CDR3 amino acids: CASSDSNEIPLYEQYF. The CDR3 region has the DNA TGTGCCAGCAGCGATTCCAACGAGATACCTCTCTACGAGCAGTACTTC.

The V and J genes are TRBV27 and TRBJ2-5; TRBD2 agrees at 12 bases. Germline V gene data show CDR1 as MNHEY and CDR2 as SMNVEV (reference sequence). V lost 5 bases to trimming and J lost 5 bases; unmatched junction nucleotides: 6. The CDR3 runs 15 residues. Here the CDR3 reads CASSSPSGGAETQYF. In nucleotides, the CDR3 is TGTGCCAGCAGTAGTCCTAGCGGGGGGGCGGAGACCCAGTACTTC.

This rearrangement joins TRBV9 to TRBJ2-6; 9 bases align to TRBD1. The germline V gene encodes CDR1 SGDLS and CDR2 YYNGEE. There are 18 residues in the CDR3. Trimming removed 4 bases from V and 0 bases from J; junction bases left unmatched: 8. The CDR3 loop is CASSPRQGGFSGANVLTF. The CDR3 region has the DNA TGTGCCAGCAGCCCACGACAGGGGGGATTCTCTGGGGCCAACGTCCTGACTTTC.

The chain uses TRBV19 and TRBJ2-1; the match to TRBD2 covers 8 bases. Germline V gene data show CDR1 as LNHDA and CDR2 as SQIVND (reference sequence). V was clipped by 9 bases and J by 3 bases; unmatched bases: 7. The CDR3 spans 14 residues. In nucleotides, the CDR3 is TGTGCCAGCACGAGCGGGAGCCTCTACAATGAGCAGTTCTTC. Residues: CASTSGSLYNEQFF.

The chain uses TRBV10-3 and TRBJ2-3, with D hard to call. This CDR3 is built from 14 residues. V lost 2 bases and J 0 bases, leaving 6 bases between the germline ends. CDR1 is ENHRY and CDR2 is SYGVKD in the germline V gene. The CDR3 is CAISEGPSTDTQYF. DNA for the CDR3: TGTGCCATCAGTGAGGGGCCTAGCACAGATACGCAGTATTTT.